This T cell receptor (beta chain) was found in a study of blood T cell repertoires in COVID-19. V was trimmed by 2 bases and J by 7 bases, leaving 11 bases between them. From germline, CDR1 is LGHDT and CDR2 YNNKEL (reference sequence). There are 14 residues in the CDR3. How the authors handled the data: Estimation of nucleated cell counts was performed using reference gene primer amplification. The assay was immunoSEQ multiplex PCR, and TCRdb's table has in-frame clones only and misses some. That table is the source of V, J and clone size, and D and trimming were worked out from the DNA. The sample includes 250,000 to 300,000 clones, around 85% of them seen just once.

Sequenced: peripheral blood. The sequence was obtained from a woman in her twenties or thirties with COVID-19, enrolled during active disease. The rearrangement joins TRBV3-1 (or the pseudogene TRBV3-2) to TRBJ1-4, with D hard to call. The CDR3 protein is CASSQSGWGEKLFF. Written as DNA, the CDR3 is TGTGCCAGCAGCCAATCGGGGTGGGGTGAAAAACTGTTTTTT.